This TCR beta chain was documented in a study of CD8 T cells in Susac syndrome. Study background: At blood draw, Susac syndrome patients were therapy-naive, on corticosteroids, or on intravenous immunoglobulin alone.

Sequencing of TCR beta was carried out in blood CD8+ and CD4+ T cells. Isolation of CD8+ and CD4+ T cells was performed negatively, whereas enrichment of TEMRA cells was done by FACS. Germline V CDR1 and CDR2: DFQATT, SNEGSKA (reference sequence). The CDR3 is 18 residues long. V shed 1 base, J shed 6 bases, and the junction held 12 bases outside the gene matches. The authors reverse transcribed roughly 0.5 to 1 ug RNA with random hexamers. Amplification of TCR beta CDR3 was carried out by immunoSEQ multiplex PCR, which covered 54 Vbeta and 13 Jbeta segments. MiXCR was run by TCRdb on the immunoSEQ multiplex PCR reads, yielding one entry per CDR3 protein. The table records under 85,000 distinct CDR3 sequences, approximately 93% of them present only once.

This receptor was identified in a human donor with Susac syndrome. Sequences were obtained from CD8+ T cells from PBMCs. The chain couples TRBV20-1 to TRBJ1-6, with 10 bases that match TRBD1. The DNA for the CDR3 is TGCAGTGCTAGAGGGCCGGGACAGGGGTCTCTGGGTAATTCACCCCTCCACTTT. It codes for CSARGPGQGSLGNSPLHF.